The clone carrying this T cell receptor (beta chain) turned up a few times. The antigen remains unidentified. Expressed TCRB transcripts were sequenced after all isolated RNA was converted to cDNA. TCRdb's table, derived via immunoSEQ multiplex PCR, lists solely in-frame clones and lacks some. The sample has 350,000 to 450,000 clones, more than 11% seen once. Germline assignment: CDR1 SQVTM and CDR2 ANQGSEA. The CDR3 has 17 amino acids. Unmatched junction bases numbered 14, after V lost 5 bases and J lost 0 bases. This sample was included in a study of beta chain features in type 1 diabetes. Findings of the study overall: Moderately but significantly shorter TCRB CDR3s were found in Type 1 diabetes patients in all four CD4+ subsets. Cells that show high TCR expression could be over-represented by cDNA sequencing.

Sorted cells reached over 95% purity in every population. Sequenced sample: naive CD4+ T cells from blood. This receptor was taken from a man under 40 in good health. V gene TRBV29-1 combines with J gene TRBJ2-5; 8 positions match TRBD1. CDR3 DNA: TGCAGCGTTCACGGGCAGGGGGCGCTTGGTCACCAAGAGACCCAGTACTTC. Amino acids: CSVHGQGALGHQETQYF.